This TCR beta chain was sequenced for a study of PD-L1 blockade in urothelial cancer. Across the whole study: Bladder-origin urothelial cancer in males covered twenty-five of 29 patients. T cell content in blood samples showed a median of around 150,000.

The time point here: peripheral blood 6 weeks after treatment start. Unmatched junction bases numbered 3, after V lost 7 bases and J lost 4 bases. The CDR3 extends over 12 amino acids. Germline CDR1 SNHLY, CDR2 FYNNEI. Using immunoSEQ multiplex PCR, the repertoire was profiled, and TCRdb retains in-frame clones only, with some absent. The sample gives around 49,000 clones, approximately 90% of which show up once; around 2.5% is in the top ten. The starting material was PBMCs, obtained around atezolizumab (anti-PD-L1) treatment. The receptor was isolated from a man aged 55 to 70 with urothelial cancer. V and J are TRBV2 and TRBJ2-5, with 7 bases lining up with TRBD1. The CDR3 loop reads CASNAGGETQYF. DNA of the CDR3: TGTGCCAGCAATGCAGGGGGAGAGACCCAGTACTTC.